This T cell receptor beta chain stems from a study of blood T cell repertoires in COVID-19. For the study at large: Spain, Italy and the United States supplied samples that represented acute and convalescent COVID-19. Nucleic acid was either cDNA or gDNA, and it came from T cells, B-cell-depleted T cells, or PBMCs.

CDR3 size: 17 residues. Germline CDR1 reads LGHNT; CDR2 reads FRNRAP. V dropped 1 base and J dropped 1 base, with 15 bases sitting between them. This clone has a single count. Original data processing: Reference gene primer amplification yielded estimated nucleated cell counts. The protocol was immunoSEQ multiplex PCR, while the TCRdb copy is restricted to in-frame clones and leaves out a portion. V, J and clone size derive from that table, while D and trimming were established from the DNA sequence. The sample records some 150,000 clones, around 90% being singletons. J is TRBJ2-3 and V is TRBV12-5; tentative D call: TRBD2 (5 bases). Sequencing used peripheral blood. The sequence was collected from a woman in her forties or fifties with acute or convalescent COVID-19. Written as DNA, the CDR3 is TGTGCTAGTGGTTTGGGAACCCGGGGTCGGGGCACAGATACGCAGTATTTT. It specifies CASGLGTRGRGTDTQYF.